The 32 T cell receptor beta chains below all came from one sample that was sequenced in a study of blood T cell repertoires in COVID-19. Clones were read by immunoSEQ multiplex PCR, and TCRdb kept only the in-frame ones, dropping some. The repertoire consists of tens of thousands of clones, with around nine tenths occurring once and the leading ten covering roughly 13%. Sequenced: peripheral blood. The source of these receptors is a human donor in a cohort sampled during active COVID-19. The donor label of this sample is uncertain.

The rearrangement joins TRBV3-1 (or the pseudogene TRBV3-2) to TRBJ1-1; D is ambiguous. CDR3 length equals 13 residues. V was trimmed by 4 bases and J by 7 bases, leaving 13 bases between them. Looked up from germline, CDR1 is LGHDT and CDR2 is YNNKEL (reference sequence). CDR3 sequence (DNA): TGTGCCAGCAGCCTAAACAGTCCCCTTGAAGCTTTCTTT. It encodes CASSLNSPLEAFF.

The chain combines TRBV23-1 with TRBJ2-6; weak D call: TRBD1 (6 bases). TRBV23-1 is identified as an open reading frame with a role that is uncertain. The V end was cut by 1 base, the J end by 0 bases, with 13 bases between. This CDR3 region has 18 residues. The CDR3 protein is CASSQLGAPHSGANVLTF. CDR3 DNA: TGCGCCAGCAGTCAATTGGGGGCACCACACTCTGGGGCCAACGTCCTGACTTTC.

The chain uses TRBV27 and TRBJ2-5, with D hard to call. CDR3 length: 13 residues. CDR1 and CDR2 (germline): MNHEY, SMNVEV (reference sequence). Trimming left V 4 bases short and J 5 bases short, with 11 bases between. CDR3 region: CASSSRFGETQYF. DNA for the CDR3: TGTGCCAGCAGTTCTCGATTTGGCGAGACCCAGTACTTC.

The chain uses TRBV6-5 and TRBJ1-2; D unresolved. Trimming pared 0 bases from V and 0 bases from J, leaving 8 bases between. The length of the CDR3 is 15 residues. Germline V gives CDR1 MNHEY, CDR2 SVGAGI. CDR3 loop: CASSYSREANYGYTF. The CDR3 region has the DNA TGTGCCAGCAGTTACTCACGGGAAGCTAACTATGGCTACACCTTC.

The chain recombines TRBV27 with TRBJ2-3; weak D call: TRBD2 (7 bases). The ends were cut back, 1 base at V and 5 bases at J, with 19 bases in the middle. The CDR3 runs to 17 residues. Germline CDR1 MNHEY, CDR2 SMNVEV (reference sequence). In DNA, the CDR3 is TGTGCCAGCAGTTTATGGGGCCGGCGGGGGCCAGGAGATACGCAGTATTTT. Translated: CASSLWGRRGPGDTQYF.

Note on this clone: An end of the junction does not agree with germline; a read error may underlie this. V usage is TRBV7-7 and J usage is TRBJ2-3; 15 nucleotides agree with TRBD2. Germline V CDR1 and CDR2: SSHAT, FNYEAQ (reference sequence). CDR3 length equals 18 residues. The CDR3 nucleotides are TGTGCTAGCAGCCCAGGACTAGCGGGGGGGACTAGCACAGATACGCAGTATTTT. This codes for CASSPGLAGGTSTDTQYF.

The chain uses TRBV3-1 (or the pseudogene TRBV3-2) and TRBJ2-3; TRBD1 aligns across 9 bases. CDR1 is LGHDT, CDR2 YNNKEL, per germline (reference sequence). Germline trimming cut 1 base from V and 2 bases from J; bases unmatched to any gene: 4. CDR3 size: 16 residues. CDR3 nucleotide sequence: TGTGCCAGCAGCCAAGGGGGACAGGGCCCCACAGATACGCAGTATTTT. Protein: CASSQGGQGPTDTQYF.

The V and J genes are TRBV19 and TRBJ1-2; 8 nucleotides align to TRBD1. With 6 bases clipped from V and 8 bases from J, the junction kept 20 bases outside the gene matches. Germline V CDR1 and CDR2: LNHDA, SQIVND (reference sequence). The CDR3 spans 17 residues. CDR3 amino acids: CASSPGQGVLSGGGYTF. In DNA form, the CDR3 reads TGTGCCAGTAGCCCAGGACAGGGAGTTCTTTCGGGAGGCGGCTACACCTTC.

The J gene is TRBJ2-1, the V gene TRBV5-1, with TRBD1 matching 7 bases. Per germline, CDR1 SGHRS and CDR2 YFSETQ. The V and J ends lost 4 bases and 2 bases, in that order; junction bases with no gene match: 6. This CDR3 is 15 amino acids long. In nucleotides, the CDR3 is TGCGCCAGCAGCCTGGGACAGACCCCCTACAATGAGCAGTTCTTC. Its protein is CASSLGQTPYNEQFF.

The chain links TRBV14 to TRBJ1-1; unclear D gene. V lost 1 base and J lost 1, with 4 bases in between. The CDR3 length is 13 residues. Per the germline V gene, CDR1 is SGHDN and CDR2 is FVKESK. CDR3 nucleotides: TGTGCCAGCAGCCAAGGCAGGAACACTGAAGCTTTCTTT. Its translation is CASSQGRNTEAFF.

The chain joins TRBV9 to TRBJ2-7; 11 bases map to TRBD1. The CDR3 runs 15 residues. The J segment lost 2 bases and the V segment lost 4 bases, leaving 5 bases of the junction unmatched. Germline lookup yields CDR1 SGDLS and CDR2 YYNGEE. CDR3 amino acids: CASSLGQGAPYEQYF. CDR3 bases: TGTGCCAGCAGCCTAGGACAGGGGGCGCCCTACGAGCAGTACTTC. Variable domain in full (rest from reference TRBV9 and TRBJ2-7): DSGVTQTPKHLITATGQRVTLRCSPRSGDLSVYWYQQSLDQGLQFLIQYYNGEERAKGNILERFSAQQFPDLHSELNLSSLELGDSALYFCASSLGQGAPYEQYFGPGTRLTVT.

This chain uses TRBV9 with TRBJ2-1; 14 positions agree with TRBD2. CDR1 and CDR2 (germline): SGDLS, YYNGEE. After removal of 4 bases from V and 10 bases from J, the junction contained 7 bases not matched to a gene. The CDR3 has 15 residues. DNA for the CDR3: TGTGCCAGCAGCCCGACTAGCGGGGGGGCCGCAGAGCAGTTCTTC. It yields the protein CASSPTSGGAAEQFF.

CDR3: CASSDVGGGRTYEQYF. The DNA for the CDR3 is TGTGCCAGCAGTGATGTCGGGGGGGGCAGAACCTACGAGCAGTACTTC. The chain employs TRBV6-1 and TRBJ2-7; 8 bases are shared with TRBD2. This CDR3 is built from 16 residues. Trimming took 3 bases from V and 2 from J; bases not matched to a gene: 9. Germline-derived CDR1 and CDR2 are MNHNS and SASEGT.

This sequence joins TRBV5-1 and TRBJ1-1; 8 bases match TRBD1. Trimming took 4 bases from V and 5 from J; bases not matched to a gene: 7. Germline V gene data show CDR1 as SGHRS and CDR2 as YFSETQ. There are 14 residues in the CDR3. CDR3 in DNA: TGCGCCAGCAGCGACACAGGGGGAAGTACTGAAGCTTTCTTT. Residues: CASSDTGGSTEAFF.

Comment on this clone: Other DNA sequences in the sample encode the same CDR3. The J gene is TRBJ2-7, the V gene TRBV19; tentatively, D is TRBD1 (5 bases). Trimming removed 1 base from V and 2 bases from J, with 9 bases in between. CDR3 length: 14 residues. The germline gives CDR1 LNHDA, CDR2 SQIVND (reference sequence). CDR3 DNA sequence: TGTGCCAGTAGTATAGGGGCAGGGACCTACGAGCAGTACTTC. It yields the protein CASSIGAGTYEQYF.

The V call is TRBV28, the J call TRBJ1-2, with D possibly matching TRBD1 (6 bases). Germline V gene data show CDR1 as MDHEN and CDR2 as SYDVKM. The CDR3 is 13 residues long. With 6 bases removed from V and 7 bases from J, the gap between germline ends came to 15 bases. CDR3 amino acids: CASSLTGFRGYTF. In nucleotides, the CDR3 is TGTGCCAGCAGCTTGACAGGCTTTCGTGGCTACACCTTC.

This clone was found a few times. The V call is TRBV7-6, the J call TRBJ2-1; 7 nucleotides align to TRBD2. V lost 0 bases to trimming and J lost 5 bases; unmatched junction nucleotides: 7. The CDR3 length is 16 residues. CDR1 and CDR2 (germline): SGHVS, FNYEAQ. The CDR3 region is CASSLATRGRDNEQFF. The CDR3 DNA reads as TGTGCCAGCAGCTTAGCGACCCGGGGGAGGGACAATGAGCAGTTCTTC.

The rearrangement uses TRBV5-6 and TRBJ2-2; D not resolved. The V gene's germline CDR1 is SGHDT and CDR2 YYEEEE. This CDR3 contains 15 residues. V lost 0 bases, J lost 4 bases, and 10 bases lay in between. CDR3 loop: CASSLASFGTGELFF. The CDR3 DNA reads TGTGCCAGCAGCTTGGCTTCATTCGGCACCGGGGAGCTGTTTTTT.

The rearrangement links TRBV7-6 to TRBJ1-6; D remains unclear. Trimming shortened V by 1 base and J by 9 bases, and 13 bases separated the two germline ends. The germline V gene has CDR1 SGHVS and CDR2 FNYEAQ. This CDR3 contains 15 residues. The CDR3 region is CASSLGERVASPLHF. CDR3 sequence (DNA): TGTGCCAGCAGCTTAGGTGAGAGGGTTGCTTCACCCCTCCACTTT. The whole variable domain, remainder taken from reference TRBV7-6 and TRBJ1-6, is GAGVSQSPRYKVTKRGQDVALRCDPISGHVSLYWYRQALGQGPEFLTYFNYEAQQDKSGLPNDRFSAERPEGSISTLTIQRTEQRDSAMYRCASSLGERVASPLHFGNGTRLTVT.

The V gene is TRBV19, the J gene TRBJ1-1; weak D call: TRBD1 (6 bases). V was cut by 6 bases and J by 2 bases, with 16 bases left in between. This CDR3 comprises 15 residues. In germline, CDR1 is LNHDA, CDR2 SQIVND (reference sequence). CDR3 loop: CASRLTGQINTEAFF. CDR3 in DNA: TGTGCCAGTAGGCTTACAGGACAGATTAACACTGAAGCTTTCTTT.

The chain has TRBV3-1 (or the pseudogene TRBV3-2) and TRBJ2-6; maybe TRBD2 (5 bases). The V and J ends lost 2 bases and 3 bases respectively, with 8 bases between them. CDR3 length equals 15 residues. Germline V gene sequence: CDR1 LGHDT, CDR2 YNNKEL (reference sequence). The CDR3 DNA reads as TGTGCCAGCAGCCAAACGAGGGATGGGGCCAACGTCCTGACTTTC. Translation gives CASSQTRDGANVLTF.

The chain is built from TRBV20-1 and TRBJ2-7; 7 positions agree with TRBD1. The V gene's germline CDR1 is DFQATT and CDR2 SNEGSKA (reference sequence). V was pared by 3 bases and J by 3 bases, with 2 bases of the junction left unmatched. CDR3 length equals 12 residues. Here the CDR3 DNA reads TGCAGTGCTAGTGCAGGGGGCTACGAGCAGTACTTC. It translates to CSASAGGYEQYF.

The CDR3 sequence is CASSPLSLSNYGYTF. CDR3 coding DNA: TGTGCCAGCAGCCCCCTCTCGCTAAGTAACTATGGCTACACCTTC. The chain has TRBV7-2 and TRBJ1-2, with D uncertain. The CDR3 sequence is 15 residues long. Between the trimmed V and J ends, which lost 5 bases and 1 base, there was a span of 14 bases. Germline CDR1 reads SGHTA; CDR2 reads FQGNSA.

The CDR3 DNA is TGTGCCAGCAGCCCAGGGGGCGTCACGGCTTTCTTT. Translated, it gives CASSPGGVTAFF. The chain links TRBV5-8 to TRBJ1-1; 8 bases map to TRBD1. The germline V gene has CDR1 SGHTS and CDR2 YDEGEE. V was pared by 4 bases and J by 11 bases, with 7 bases of the junction left unmatched. The CDR3 runs to 12 residues. Filled out from reference TRBV5-8 and TRBJ1-1, the complete variable domain reads EAGVTQSPTHLIKTRGQQATLRCSPISGHTSVYWYQQALGLGLQFLLWYDEGEERNRGNFPPRFSGRQFPNYSSELNVNALELEDSALYLCASSPGGVTAFFGQGTRLTVV.

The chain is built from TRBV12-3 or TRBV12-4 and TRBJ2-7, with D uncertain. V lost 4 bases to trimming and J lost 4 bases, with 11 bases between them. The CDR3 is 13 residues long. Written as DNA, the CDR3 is TGTGCCAGCAGTTCTCCGCCTAGTTACGAGCAGTACTTC. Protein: CASSSPPSYEQYF.

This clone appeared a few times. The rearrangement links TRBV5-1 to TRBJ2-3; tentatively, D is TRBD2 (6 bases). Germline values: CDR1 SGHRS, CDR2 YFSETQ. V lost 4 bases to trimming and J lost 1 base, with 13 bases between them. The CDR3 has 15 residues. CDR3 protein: CASSPEGDGTDTQYF. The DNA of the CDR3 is TGCGCCAGCAGCCCGGAGGGCGACGGCACAGATACGCAGTATTTT.

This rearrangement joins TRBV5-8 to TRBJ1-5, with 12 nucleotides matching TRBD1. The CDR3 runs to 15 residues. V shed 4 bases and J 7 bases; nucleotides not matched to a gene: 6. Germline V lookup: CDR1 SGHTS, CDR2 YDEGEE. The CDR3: CASSLGQGARQPQHF. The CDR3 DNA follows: TGTGCCAGCAGCCTGGGACAGGGGGCGAGACAGCCCCAGCATTTT.

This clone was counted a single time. CDR3 protein: CASSLDSFTANTEAFF. CDR3 bases: TGCGCCAGCAGCTTGGACAGCTTCACGGCTAACACTGAAGCTTTCTTT. The chain links TRBV5-1 to TRBJ1-1; D is ambiguous. Germline V gene data show CDR1 as SGHRS and CDR2 as YFSETQ. This CDR3 has 16 amino acids. Trimming took off 0 bases at V and 2 bases at J, with 14 bases between the two ends.

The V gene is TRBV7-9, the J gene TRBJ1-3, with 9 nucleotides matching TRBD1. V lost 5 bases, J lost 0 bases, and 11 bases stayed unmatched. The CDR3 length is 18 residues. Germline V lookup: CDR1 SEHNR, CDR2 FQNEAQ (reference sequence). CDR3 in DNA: TGTGCCAGCAGCCTGGGACAGGGCCGGATCCTCTCTGGAAACACCATATATTTT. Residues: CASSLGQGRILSGNTIYF.

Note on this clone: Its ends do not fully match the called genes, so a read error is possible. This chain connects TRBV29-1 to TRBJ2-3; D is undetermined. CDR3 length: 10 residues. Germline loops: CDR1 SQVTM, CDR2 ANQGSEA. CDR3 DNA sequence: TGCAGCGTGGAAGCGGATACGCAGTATTTT. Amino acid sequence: CSVEADTQYF.

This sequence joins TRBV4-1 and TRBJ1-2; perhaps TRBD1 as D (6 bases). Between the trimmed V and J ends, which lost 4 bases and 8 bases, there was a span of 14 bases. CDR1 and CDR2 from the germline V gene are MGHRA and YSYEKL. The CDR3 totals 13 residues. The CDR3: CASSRGGQLGYTF. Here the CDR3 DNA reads TGCGCCAGCAGCCGGGGGGGGCAGCTCGGCTACACCTTC.

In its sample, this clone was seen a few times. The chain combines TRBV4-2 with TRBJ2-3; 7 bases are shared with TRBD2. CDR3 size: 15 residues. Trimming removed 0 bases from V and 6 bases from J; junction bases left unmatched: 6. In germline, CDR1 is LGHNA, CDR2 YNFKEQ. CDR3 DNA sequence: TGTGCCAGCAGCCAAGAGGGGACTACAACGGATACGCAGTATTTT. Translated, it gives CASSQEGTTTDTQYF.